This T cell receptor beta chain is from a study of tumor-infiltrating lymphocytes in primary liver carcinoma. This clonotype came up once. A read error may produce the germline difference seen at one junction end. Per germline, CDR1 MDHEN and CDR2 SYDVKM. The CDR3 is 14 residues long. Unsorted bulk tissue (roughly 19-31 mg) underwent RNA and DNA co-extraction. Chronic HBV infection was present, with no prior treatment. Using a constant-region primer together with ProtoScript II reverse transcriptase, TCR beta cDNA was made from around 0.55 ug of total RNA. A slightly modified ARM-PCR protocol with three nested multiplex PCR rounds produced these TCR beta libraries. Both of the initial two PCR rounds ran for about 11 cycles and employed TRBV1-TRBV30 forward primers alongside a C-beta reverse primer. Each CDR3 protein gets one entry after TCRdb re-called the multiplex PCR reads with MiXCR. Altogether 85,000 to 100,000 distinct CDR3 sequences are present, less than 75% being singletons, with the ten largest covering around 27%.

This sequence originates from a middle-aged man with primary liver carcinoma and hepatitis B virus infection. This chain connects TRBV28 to TRBJ1-2; tentative D call: TRBD1 (6 bases). Source material: tumor-adjacent normal liver tissue. The CDR3 DNA is TGTGCCAGCAGGCCCACGGGGGCACTTAACGACTACGCCTTC. Translating gives CASRPTGALNDYAF.